These 9 T cell receptor beta chains were all obtained from the same sample, sequenced in a study of beta chain features in type 1 diabetes (dated by TCRdb to about 2018). Results the study describes overall, beyond this receptor: In all four CD4+ subsets, TCRB CDR3 length was moderately but significantly shorter in type 1 diabetes patients.

Receptors were amplified or captured by the immunoSEQ multiplex PCR assay. The entire isolated RNA was reverse transcribed using the High Capacity cDNA Reverse Transcription Kit, and thus expressed TCRB transcripts were sequenced. TCRdb limited this immuneACCESS table to in-frame rearrangements with V and J called. A share of clones is missing; checked studies link under half to unresolved V genes, and the rest is unexplained. The sample table lists 500,000 to 850,000 clones, roughly 13% of them with a count of one. The leading ten clones occupy approximately 0.043% of the sample. These receptors have no identified antigens. The sample consisted of naive CD4+ T cells from blood. This specimen's cell subset or site label, interpreted: true naive CD4+ T cells. The receptors come from a young man with type 1 diabetes.

In this sample, this clone turned up a few times. The rearrangement joins TRBV6-5 to TRBJ1-1; 8 bases are a match to TRBD1. Unmatched junction bases numbered 7, after V lost 6 bases and J lost 1 base. The V gene's germline CDR1 is MNHEY and CDR2 SVGAGI. The CDR3 extends over 15 amino acids. CDR3 region: CASSSQGAGNTEAFF. The CDR3, as DNA: TGTGCCAGCAGCTCCCAGGGGGCGGGGAACACTGAAGCTTTCTTT.

Regarding this clone: Other DNA sequences from this sample encode an identical CDR3 as well. The rearrangement uses TRBV18 and TRBJ2-3; D gene uncertain. The V end lost 1 base, the J end lost 6 bases, and 2 bases lay between the germline ends. Germline values: CDR1 KGHSH, CDR2 LQKENI. This CDR3 is built from 11 residues. The CDR3 nucleotides are TGTGCCAGCTCACCACAGGATACGCAGTATTTT. Translating it yields CASSPQDTQYF.

This clone was counted a few times. J is TRBJ2-7 and V is TRBV7-9; TRBD2 is a possible D gene (7 bases). The germline V and J ends were trimmed by 4 bases and 4 bases, with 23 bases remaining between them. This CDR3 has 17 amino acids. Germline V gene sequence: CDR1 SEHNR, CDR2 FQNEAQ (reference sequence). The CDR3 DNA is TGTGCCAGCAGCTCCCATCCTGGGCGGGGGACACTTTACGAGCAGTACTTC. Its translation: CASSSHPGRGTLYEQYF.

This clone occurred a few times. The chain joins TRBV5-1 to TRBJ2-7; D is uncertain. Germline CDR1 reads SGHRS; CDR2 reads YFSETQ. The V end was cut by 3 bases, the J end by 2 bases, with 12 bases between. CDR3 length: 14 amino acids. The CDR3 nucleotides read TGCGCCAGCAGCTGGGCAGGAGAAACCTACGAGCAGTACTTC. Amino acids: CASSWAGETYEQYF.

In this sample, this clone turned up a few times. The V and J genes are TRBV5-8 and TRBJ2-7; no definite D call. Germline CDR1 SGHTS, CDR2 YDEGEE. The CDR3 length is 14 residues. V lost 1 base to trimming and J lost 4 bases, with 12 bases between them. In DNA, the CDR3 is TGTGCCAGCAGCTTGAGGGTCAGATCTTACGAGCAGTACTTC. This translates into CASSLRVRSYEQYF.

The chain has TRBV6-1 and TRBJ2-7; a possible D gene is TRBD1 (6 bases). This CDR3 spans 16 amino acids. V was pared by 3 bases and J by 6 bases, with 21 bases between. CDR1 and CDR2 (germline): MNHNS, SASEGT. CDR3 sequence (DNA): TGTGCCAGCAGTGATCCTGGGGGCAACCCGGCTATCGAGCAGTACTTC. Translated, it gives CASSDPGGNPAIEQYF.

V usage is TRBV5-6 and J usage is TRBJ2-3, with a weak D call TRBD2 (5 bases). The V gene lost 3 bases and the J gene lost 5 bases, with 13 bases spanning the gap. The CDR3 is 14 residues long. Germline V lookup: CDR1 SGHDT, CDR2 YYEEEE. The CDR3 region has the DNA TGTGCCAGCAGCTCGACAAGGAGCGGAGATACGCAGTATTTT. Translating it yields CASSSTRSGDTQYF.

This clone was counted between two and nine times. The J gene is TRBJ2-1, the V gene TRBV2; TRBD2 matches 13 bases. CDR1 and CDR2 from the germline V gene are SNHLY and FYNNEI. There are 14 residues in the CDR3. J was trimmed by 9 bases and V by 6 bases; bases with no gene match: 5. This CDR3 reads CASRGLAGVSEQFF. CDR3 in DNA: TGTGCCAGCAGAGGACTAGCGGGAGTGAGTGAGCAGTTCTTC.

The gene calls are TRBV19 and TRBJ1-1; D remains ambiguous. Trimming pared 5 bases from V and 3 bases from J, leaving 16 bases between. Germline assignment: CDR1 LNHDA and CDR2 SQIVND (reference sequence). The CDR3 is 15 residues long. Written as DNA, the CDR3 is TGTGCCAGTAGTTTCCTCTTGGTTCAACACACTGAAGCTTTCTTT. Translated: CASSFLLVQHTEAFF.